These 9 T cell receptor beta chains share one sample of origin, sequenced in a study of blood T cells in healthy people across ages. Together with a sample-barcoded 5' primer, a J-beta primer mix was included in a second PCR lasting roughly 6 to 12 cycles. TCRdb redid the calling of the 5' RACE reads with MiXCR, one entry per CDR3 protein. Among more than 700,000 distinct CDR3 sequences, 50% to 65% were seen once, and the ten largest hold approximately 41%. Sample: blood. These receptors all stem from an elderly man in good health.

In the case of this clonotype: Compared with germline, one end of the junction differs, possibly owing to a read error. The chain is built from TRBV3-1 and TRBJ2-1; 11 bases align to TRBD2. The J call could be wrong; TRBJ2-7 is a better fit for the DNA end. Germline V gene lookup returns CDR1 LGHDT and CDR2 YNNKEL (reference sequence). The CDR3 consists of 17 residues. CDR3 nucleotides: TGTGTCAGCAGCCCCCAAGGGACTAGCGGCCCCTACAATGAGCAGTACTTC. Protein: CVSSPQGTSGPYNEQYF.

The rearrangement uses TRBV5-1 and TRBJ2-7; D ambiguous. Per germline, CDR1 SGHRS and CDR2 YFSETQ. The CDR3 is 15 amino acids. Trimming left V 1 base short and J 7 bases short, with 18 bases between. In nucleotides, the CDR3 is TGCGCCAGCAGCTTGTGGCGAAGCTCCTACAATGAGCAGTACTTC. Its translation is CASSLWRSSYNEQYF. The full variable domain, completed using reference TRBV5-1 and TRBJ2-7, is KAGVTQTPRYLIKTRGQQVTLSCSPISGHRSVSWYQQTPGQGLQFLFEYFSETQRNKGNFPGRFSGRQFSNSRSEMNVSTLELGDSALYLCASSLWRSSYNEQYFGPGTRLTVT.

The gene calls are TRBV28 and TRBJ2-5, with D possibly matching TRBD1 (5 bases). Trimming took 4 bases from V and 5 from J, leaving 14 bases between them. The CDR3 loop spans 14 amino acids. The germline V gene has CDR1 MDHEN and CDR2 SYDVKM. The CDR3 DNA is TGTGCCAGCAGTTCTACCTCAGGGTTGGAGACCCAGTACTTC. Its protein product is CASSSTSGLETQYF. Looking up the rest from reference TRBV28 and TRBJ2-5 gives the full variable domain: DVKVTQSSRYLVKRTGEKVFLECVQDMDHENMFWYRQDPGLGLRLIYFSYDVKMKEKGDIPEGYSVSREKKERFSLILESASTNQTSMYLCASSSTSGLETQYFGPGTRLLVL.

This clonotype was seen more than once but under ten times. This chain connects TRBV10-3 to TRBJ2-7; D is tentatively TRBD1 or TRBD2 (5 bases each). With 2 bases removed from V and 2 bases from J, the gap between germline ends came to 7 bases. CDR3 size: 13 residues. Per the germline V gene, CDR1 is ENHRY and CDR2 is SYGVKD. CDR3: CAISERGAYEQYF. CDR3 sequence (DNA): TGTGCCATCAGTGAGAGAGGGGCCTACGAGCAGTACTTC.

The table lists this clonotype with many counts. V usage is TRBV12-3 or TRBV12-4 and J usage is TRBJ1-1, with D unresolved. The CDR3 contains 17 residues. V lost 3 bases and J 3 bases, leaving 20 bases between the germline ends. CDR3 region: CASSFRLPSAPYTEAFF. The CDR3 DNA reads as TGTGCCAGCAGTTTTCGGCTCCCCAGCGCCCCTTACACTGAAGCTTTCTTT.

The chain links TRBV20-1 to TRBJ2-1, with 7 bases that match TRBD2. The J call may be mistaken, given a closer DNA end match to TRBJ2-7. Germline lookup yields CDR1 DFQATT and CDR2 SNEGSKA (reference sequence). This CDR3 is built from 14 residues. This chain's CDR3 is CSARQRGSYNEQYF. The CDR3 DNA is TGCAGTGCTAGGCAGCGGGGCTCCTACAATGAGCAGTACTTC.

The J gene is TRBJ1-2, the V gene TRBV7-9, with TRBD1 as a possible D gene (6 bases). CDR1 SEHNR and CDR2 FQNEAQ come from the germline V gene (reference sequence). The CDR3 runs to 15 residues. V lost 2 bases and J lost 3, with 13 bases in between. In nucleotides, the CDR3 is TGTGCCAGCAGCTTACCGACAGGTCTTGACTATGGCTACACCTTC. Translation gives CASSLPTGLDYGYTF.

This sequence joins TRBV19 and TRBJ2-1, with 7 bases fitting TRBD1. Trimming cost V 1 base and J 7 bases; bases outside gene matches: 13. This CDR3 region has 17 residues. Germline V gives CDR1 LNHDA, CDR2 SQIVND (reference sequence). CDR3 protein: CASSIVYDRVVRNEQFF. In DNA form, the CDR3 reads TGTGCCAGTAGTATAGTTTATGACAGGGTTGTCAGGAATGAGCAGTTCTTC.

V is TRBV5-1 and J is TRBJ2-5; 8 positions match TRBD1. The J call is doubtful: the DNA matches TRBJ2-7 better. In germline, CDR1 is SGHRS, CDR2 YFSETQ. CDR3 length: 16 amino acids. The CDR3 DNA is TGCGCCAGCAGCTACTCCCGGGGGACAGGCTCCTACGAGCAGTACTTC. Residues: CASSYSRGTGSYEQYF.